The 18 T cell receptor beta chains below all came from one sample that was sequenced in a study of blood T cells in healthy people across ages. With a J-beta primer mix and a sample-barcoded 5' primer, a second PCR ran roughly 6 to 12 cycles. Each CDR3 protein gets one entry after TCRdb re-called the 5' RACE reads with MiXCR. The sample includes hundreds of thousands of distinct CDR3 sequences, around half of them seen just once. Sequencing was carried out using blood. The receptors derive from a man at least 80 years old in good health.

The J gene is TRBJ2-3, the V gene TRBV24-1, with D tentatively TRBD1 (6 bases). This CDR3 contains 13 residues. The V gene's germline CDR1 is KGHDR and CDR2 SFDVKD. Trimming took 6 bases from V and 5 from J, leaving 11 bases between them. CDR3 DNA: TGTGCCACCAGTAGTGGGGGCCTAGATACGCAGTATTTT. It is translated as CATSSGGLDTQYF.

The chain recombines TRBV5-1 with TRBJ2-1; 11 bases map to TRBD2. Germline loops: CDR1 SGHRS, CDR2 YFSETQ. With V trimmed by 1 base and J by 9 bases, 3 bases remained unmatched. This CDR3 has 14 residues. The CDR3 reads CASSLTSGSSEQFF. The CDR3 DNA sequence: TGCGCCAGCAGCTTGACTAGCGGGAGCAGTGAGCAGTTCTTC.

In this sample, this clonotype turned up once. This sequence joins TRBV12-3 or TRBV12-4 and TRBJ2-5; a weak D match, TRBD2 (6 bases). Near its end, the DNA agrees better with TRBJ2-7, so the J call may be wrong. The CDR3 is 13 amino acids. The CDR3 is CASSRPGGAEQYF. The CDR3 coding sequence is TGTGCCAGCAGTCGCCCCGGGGGAGCCGAGCAGTACTTC.

The V gene is TRBV12-3 or TRBV12-4, the J gene TRBJ2-5, with D perhaps TRBD2 (7 bases). The CDR3 consists of 15 residues. Trimming cost V 4 bases and J 13 bases, with 25 bases left between them. CDR3 loop: CASSWEFLQGRELYF. DNA of the CDR3: TGTGCCAGCAGTTGGGAATTCCTCCAGGGGAGGGAGCTGTACTTC.

There are many counts of this clonotype. The chain links TRBV20-1 to TRBJ2-7; TRBD2 agrees at 7 bases. CDR3 size: 13 residues. Trimming took 7 bases from V and 2 from J; bases not matched to a gene: 8. The germline gives CDR1 DFQATT, CDR2 SNEGSKA (reference sequence). In DNA form, the CDR3 reads TGCAGTGTTCGGACAAGCGGGACCTACGAGCAGTACTTC. Protein: CSVRTSGTYEQYF.

V usage is TRBV24-1 and J usage is TRBJ2-5; 14 positions agree with TRBD2. CDR1 is KGHDR and CDR2 is SFDVKD in the germline V gene. V dropped 12 bases and J dropped 11; count of bases not matched to a gene: 28. The CDR3 length is 19 residues. The CDR3 DNA reads as TGTGCCTCGCAGCTGACCGGGACTAGCGGGAGAAAGGGCCCCCGGGAGCAGTACTTC. This gives the protein CASQLTGTSGRKGPREQYF.

The V call is TRBV18, the J call TRBJ2-7; weak D call: TRBD2 (5 bases). The germline V gene encodes CDR1 KGHSH and CDR2 LQKENI. V lost 3 bases and J 3 bases, leaving 9 bases between the germline ends. This CDR3 has 13 residues. The CDR3 coding sequence is TGTGCCAGCTCACCGGACGGGAACTACGAGCAGTACTTC. Protein sequence: CASSPDGNYEQYF.

This clonotype was seen more than once but under ten times. The chain uses TRBV24-1 and TRBJ2-1; 12 positions match TRBD2. Looked up from germline, CDR1 is KGHDR and CDR2 is SFDVKD. After removal of 3 bases from V and 6 bases from J, the junction contained 5 bases not matched to a gene. The CDR3 contains 16 residues. The CDR3 is CATSDRLAGVLNEQFF. Here the CDR3 DNA reads TGTGCCACCAGTGATCGACTAGCGGGAGTCCTCAATGAGCAGTTCTTC.

The chain couples TRBV7-3 to TRBJ2-1; D ambiguous. The germline V and J ends were trimmed by 5 bases and 3 bases, with 20 bases remaining between them. CDR1 is SGHTA, CDR2 FQGTGA, per germline. This CDR3 has 17 residues. CDR3 in amino acids: CASSQMAVQDGYNEQFF. For the CDR3, the DNA is TGTGCCAGCAGCCAAATGGCGGTCCAAGACGGCTACAATGAGCAGTTCTTC. The full variable domain, with the rest looked up from reference TRBV7-3 and TRBJ2-1, is GAGVSQTPSNKVTEKGKYVELRCDPISGHTALYWYRQSLGQGPEFLIYFQGTGAADDSGLPNDRFFAVRPEGSVSTLKIQRTERGDSAVYLCASSQMAVQDGYNEQFFGPGTRLTVL.

This clonotype was observed a handful of times. This chain links TRBV2 with TRBJ2-3; TRBD1 aligns across 8 bases. The CDR3 is 13 residues long. J lost 3 bases, V lost 8 bases, and 4 bases had no gene match. From germline, CDR1 is SNHLY and CDR2 FYNNEI. The CDR3 nucleotides read TGTGCCAGCGTGACAGGGGAAACAGATACGCAGTATTTT. It encodes CASVTGETDTQYF.

This clonotype was counted a few times. The V gene is TRBV3-1, the J gene TRBJ1-4, with D possibly TRBD1 on 5 matching bases. Germline CDR1 is LGHDT and CDR2 is YNNKEL (reference sequence). V gave up 4 bases and J gave up 4 bases, with 10 bases separating them. CDR3 length equals 14 residues. This chain's CDR3 is CASSLGTGNEKLFF. The CDR3 coding sequence is TGTGCCAGCAGCCTAGGGACGGGTAATGAAAAACTGTTTTTT.

This rearrangement joins TRBV4-1 to TRBJ2-1; no reliable D call. Per the germline V gene, CDR1 is MGHRA and CDR2 is YSYEKL. V lost 2 bases to trimming and J lost 5 bases, with 7 bases between them. The CDR3 extends over 13 amino acids. The CDR3 nucleotides read TGCGCCAGCAGCCAACTCCTGAACAATGAGCAGTTCTTC. Translated, it gives CASSQLLNNEQFF.

The sample holds many counts of this clonotype. V and J are TRBV9 and TRBJ2-7; maybe TRBD1 (6 bases). V was shortened by 0 bases and J by 3 bases, with 16 bases between the two germline ends. This CDR3 is 16 amino acids long. CDR1 is SGDLS and CDR2 is YYNGEE in the germline V gene. CDR3 sequence reads: CASSVGQASGVYEQYF. DNA of the CDR3: TGTGCCAGCAGCGTAGGACAGGCCAGCGGTGTCTACGAGCAGTACTTC.

A word on this clonotype: Germline is not matched at one junction end, which may reflect a read error. This chain connects TRBV29-1 to TRBJ2-1; D is unclear. Germline V gene sequence: CDR1 SQVTM, CDR2 ANQGSEA. This CDR3 comprises 12 residues. This CDR3 reads CSVDVRNNERFF. The DNA for the CDR3 is TGCAGCGTTGACGTCAGGAACAATGAGCGGTTCTTC.

This clonotype appeared once. This chain links TRBV7-2 with TRBJ1-3; D is uncertain. V lost 1 base to trimming and J lost 4 bases, with 8 bases between them. This CDR3 has 14 residues. Per germline, CDR1 SGHTA and CDR2 FQGNSA. CDR3 residues: CASSLDMAGNTIYF. In DNA, the CDR3 is TGTGCCAGCAGCTTAGACATGGCCGGAAACACCATATATTTT. The complete variable domain, with remaining parts taken from reference TRBV7-2 and TRBJ1-3, reads GAGVSQSPSNKVTEKGKDVELRCDPISGHTALYWYRQSLGQGLEFLIYFQGNSAPDKSGLPSDRFSAERTGGSVSTLTIQRTQQEDSAVYLCASSLDMAGNTIYFGEGSWLTVV.

This clonotype was detected a few times. This chain connects TRBV29-1 to TRBJ2-4; TRBD1 agrees at 7 bases. The CDR3 loop spans 15 amino acids. Per germline, CDR1 SQVTM and CDR2 ANQGSEA. Unmatched junction bases numbered 8, after V lost 6 bases and J lost 0 bases. CDR3 DNA: TGCAGCGTCGCGCAGGGACAGAGAGCCAAAAACATTCAGTACTTC. Amino acids: CSVAQGQRAKNIQYF. Using reference TRBV29-1 and TRBJ2-4 for the parts outside the CDR3, the full variable domain is SAVISQKPSRDICQRGTSLTIQCQVDSQVTMMFWYRQQPGQSLTLIATANQGSEATYESGFVIDKFPISRPNLTFSTLTVSNMSPEDSSIYLCSVAQGQRAKNIQYFGAGTRLSVL.

This clonotype was counted once. The chain combines TRBV29-1 with TRBJ2-4; D uncertain. The CDR3 is 14 amino acids. The V end was cut by 3 bases, the J end by 0 bases, with 9 bases between. Germline V gives CDR1 SQVTM, CDR2 ANQGSEA. Here the CDR3 DNA reads TGCAGCGTTGAGCATCAACTAGCCAAAAACATTCAGTACTTC. As protein: CSVEHQLAKNIQYF.

V is TRBV7-9 and J is TRBJ2-1, with D unclear. Looked up from germline, CDR1 is SEHNR and CDR2 is FQNEAQ (reference sequence). V lost 5 bases and J lost 8, with 13 bases in between. CDR3 length: 13 residues. The CDR3 DNA reads as TGTGCCAGCAGCCGGGTGAGTGGCGATGAGCAGTTCTTC. Translated, it gives CASSRVSGDEQFF.